The sequence of this TCR beta chain was determined in a study of shared clonotypes between healthy human individuals. CDR3 length: 17 amino acids. Germline CDR1 reads SGHDT; CDR2 reads YYEEEE. The V gene lost 2 bases and the J gene lost 1 base, with 16 bases spanning the gap. At the deep level, the assay was run. Sequencing used immunoSEQ multiplex PCR; TCRdb keeps in-frame clones, though not all of them. The table has approximately 2.3 million clones, 93% seen once; the top ten hold about 0.37%. Division of CD4+ cells produced a CD45RA+ naive subset and a CD45RA-negative memory subset. Sequencing was carried out using naive CD4+ T cells from PBMCs. Noted subset: CD45RA+ positively selected. The rearrangement joins TRBV5-6 to TRBJ1-3, with a weak D call TRBD1 (6 bases). The origin of this receptor is a man between 18 and 29 years old in good health. Some clones in this sample may be carry-over from other donors' samples. This chain's CDR3 is CASSLRGGYSSGNTIYF. The CDR3 DNA sequence: TGTGCCAGCAGCTTACGAGGGGGATATTCGTCTGGAAACACCATATATTTT.